This is a list of T cell receptor beta chains from one sample in a study of blood T cell repertoires in COVID-19. Produced via immunoSEQ multiplex PCR; TCRdb's table is partial and in-frame only. The repertoire has under 200,000 clones, over 80% of them found once; the top ten carry approximately 0.99%. What was sequenced was peripheral blood. All receptors derive from a man aged 55-75 years with COVID-19, enrolled during active disease. Both conserved end residues are part of each CDR3.

V gene	CDR3 protein
TRBV5-5	CASSRTQVINYGYTF
TRBV7-2	CASSFGATNEKLFF
TRBV6-6	CASSYRQGGSETQYF
TRBV5-1	CASWGQGTGELFF
TRBV9	CASSQSGSRETQYF
TRBV5-6	CASSAGTGGHYEQYF
TRBV10-1	CASSELQGLNTEAFF
TRBV3-1/TRBV3-2	CASSQPSGTLTGELFF
TRBV27	CASSPRGFMNTEAFF
TRBV25-1	CASRMGHQNSPLHF
TRBV7-9	CASSPQQAGANVLTF
TRBV9	CASSVGTGEYGYTF
TRBV6-6	CASRRDSSAEAFF
TRBV11-3	CASSLAREINTQYF
TRBV30	CAWTLVPGVSPLHF
TRBV5-1	CASSLDLAGGSDTQYF
TRBV6-5	CASSSRTGRGTEAFF
TRBV28	CASSSGQGARNQPQHF
TRBV11-2	CASRRTGNSYNSPLHF
TRBV4-2	CASSQVGGALSYEQYF
TRBV3-1/TRBV3-2	CASSRRQGLDGYTF
TRBV2	CASSGSTRNYGYTF
TRBV5-1	CASSLALAGVNEQFF
TRBV9	CASSGGTGDSNQPQHF
TRBV7-2	CASSLAAGVTEAFF
TRBV29-1	CSAQGQPNTEAFF
TRBV4-2	CASSRRGGTEAFF
TRBV28	CASRRVGKLFF
TRBV7-2	CASSLRTGDLWGYTF
TRBV11-2	CASSLDDTRGGEAFF
TRBV6-5	CASRDRDRGNQPQHF
TRBV4-1	CASSQEAFYGYTF
TRBV7-2	CASSFSGGSYEQYF
TRBV11-2	CASSNDWEAFF
TRBV2	CASSEHSFF
TRBV6-2/TRBV6-3	CASSYTDRGRGNQPQHF
TRBV30	CAWSAERDRIEYGYTF
TRBV5-1	CASSLGQDSYNEQFF
TRBV6-6	CASGQTVRPNNEQFF
TRBV11-2	CASSLDRGWQQYF
TRBV5-6	CASSAQGAVGYGYTF
TRBV24-1	CATSDLTGDETQYF
TRBV5-1	CASSSPDEGMTVEQYF
TRBV6-4	CASSDGQGNQPQHF